This T cell receptor (beta chain) was observed in a study of PD-1 blockade in classical Hodgkin lymphoma (dated by TCRdb to the early 2020s). As for the study more broadly: Nivolumab dosing was 3 mg/kg intravenously every 2 weeks, continuing until either disease progression or unacceptable toxicity. The study used CyTOF and TCR beta sequencing to define a peripheral blood immune signature of response to PD-1 blockade in classical Hodgkin lymphoma.

Interpreted using the paper, the time point label stands for: cycle 2 day 1 (C2D1) of nivolumab. All trial patients had relapsed after autologous stem cell transplantation, with cohorts A, B and C differing in prior brentuximab vedotin exposure. The trial cohort comprised more than 55 patients with relapsed/refractory classical Hodgkin lymphoma whose best overall responses were complete response, partial response or progressive disease. Trial patients were treated with single-agent nivolumab in the multi-cohort phase II CheckMate 205 trial. An independent review committee assessed best overall response by applying the 2007 International Working Group response criteria. Trial PBMCs were collected immediately before nivolumab initiation (C1D1) and during therapy at cycle 2 day 1 and cycle 4 day 1. Peripheral blood was collected in 8 mL Vacutainer Cell Preparation Tubes, from which PBMCs were isolated by centrifugation and then cryopreserved.

The CDR3 spans 12 residues, from the cysteine through the phenylalanine. Just CDR3 DNA is preserved here, 36 bases in frame from base 1. V is pared back by 8 bases and J by 2 bases, with 9 bases lying between the germline termini. The germline V gene encodes CDR1 SGHAT and CDR2 FQNNGV. The paper as a whole reports these results and caveats: CD4+ but not CD8+ TCR diversity rose significantly by C4D1 (p=0.0027 vs p=0.16), most apparent in complete responders (p=0.02). Diversity was lower in patients who began nivolumab less than 1 year after ASCT, so these patients were left out of later analyses to avoid confounding by immune reconstitution. Newly diagnosed patients were reported to have lower baseline TCR diversity than healthy donors, and relapsed/refractory patients were reported to have lower baseline TCR diversity still. The study was limited to a single clinical trial cohort, and causes of repertoire differences, possibly disease activity or prior therapy, remained undefined. Among trial patients, those achieving complete response had baseline diversity similar to that of newly diagnosed patients, while diversity was significantly lower in partial responders and progressors.

The Qiagen DNeasy kit was used to extract genomic DNA both from unsorted PBMCs and from the negatively selected CD4+ and CD8+ fractions. Amplification of TCR beta CDR3 regions was done by immunoSEQ multiplex PCR with primers that anneal to V and J segments. Amplification bias was minimized using a synthetic immune receptor repertoire, and residual bias was removed computationally after sequencing. Concerning the study's data processing: Custom Python scripts were used to quantify repertoire diversity as the Shannon entropy index. Unsorted, CD4+ and CD8+ repertoires were analyzed separately, except for combined analyses in which CD4+ and CD8+ sequences were merged in silico. Clonal expansion was defined as at least a 2-fold frequency increase after treatment relative to C1D1, with a pseudocount of 0.5 for undetected baseline clones. Singleton clones were defined as clones with 0 or 1 copy at C1D1, and non-singleton clones were defined as clones with 2 or more copies. Clones expanded in unsorted samples were annotated as CD4+, CD8+ or unknown by matching protein sequences in sorted samples from the same patient. Wilcoxon tests on paired samples were used to test changes in diversity from C1D1 to C4D1. This immuneACCESS table, as held by TCRdb, lists in-frame sequences with V and J called but not all clones. Of the missing ones, under half trace to an unresolved V gene in checked studies; the others have no known cause. For V, J and clone size, that table is used; D and trimming come from the DNA. This sample holds more than 90,000 clones; 81% were observed only once. The ten top clones hold 15% to 20% of the sample.

This clone was picked up a small number of times. Its target antigen remains unknown. No much larger clone is present one base from it, and per-base qualities are unavailable. The chain is made from TRBV11-2 and TRBJ1-2; TRBD1 might be the D gene, on 6 matching bases. The sequences come from peripheral blood mononuclear cells (PBMCs), collected before the second cycle of nivolumab. This TCR came from a human donor with classical Hodgkin lymphoma. In nucleotide form, the sequence is TGTGCCAGCGGCCAGGGGAACTATGGCTACACCTTC. Its translation reads: CASGQGNYGYTF.